These T cell receptor beta chains were read from a single sample in a study of T cells after yellow fever vaccination. One entry per CDR3 protein, called by TCRdb with MiXCR from the 5' RACE reads. The sample consists of approximately 140,000 distinct CDR3 sequences, 7.7% of them appearing once. The material sequenced was CD4+ T cells sorted from PBMCs, taken 5 days after the yellow fever booster vaccination. The receptors were gathered from a man aged 25 to 40 who received the YFV17D yellow fever vaccine. Each CDR3 is given with its conserved first and last residue. D genes are given only for firm matches. A row's size may be missing; if present it is once, few, many or a size class.

>TRBJ2-1|TRBV11-2|many|-
TGTGCCAGCAAGCCGGGCGGGAACCATGAGCAGTTCTTC
CASKPGGNHEQFF
>TRBJ2-7|TRBV18|-|-
TGTGCCAGCTCACCATCCATACCATTACGCGAGCAGTACTTC
CASSPSIPLREQYF
>TRBJ2-7|TRBV5-1|many|TRBD2
TGCGCCAGCAGCCTAGCGGGGCTTGCCTACGAGCAGTACTTC
CASSLAGLAYEQYF
>TRBJ2-5|TRBV7-9|many|-
TGTGCCAGCAGCTTAGATTCGATTTTTGGGGAGACCCAGTACTTC
CASSLDSIFGETQYF
>TRBJ2-7|TRBV7-2|many|-
TGTGCCAGCAGCTCGGTGACATGGTCCTCCTACGAGCAGTACTTC
CASSSVTWSSYEQYF
>TRBJ1-2|TRBV9|many|-
TGTGCCAGCAGCGTAGAGGACGGAGCTGGCTACACCTTC
CASSVEDGAGYTF
>TRBJ1-3|TRBV5-1|many|-
TGCGCCAGCAGCGCGGGGAGCTCTGGAAACACCATATATTTT
CASSAGSSGNTIYF
>TRBJ2-7|TRBV20-1|many|TRBD2
TGCAGTGCTCACGCGGGAGCCCGCTCCTACGAGCAGTACTTC
CSAHAGARSYEQYF
>TRBJ2-1|TRBV6-4|many|TRBD2
TGTGCCAGCAGTGAGATACCGGGACTAGGTAGAGATGAGCAGTTCTTC
CASSEIPGLGRDEQFF
>TRBJ2-2|TRBV6-5|many|-
TGTGCCAGCAGCTCCACAGGGCCAGGAGGGACCGGGGAGCTGTTTTTT
CASSSTGPGGTGELFF
>TRBJ1-1|TRBV20-1|many|-
TGCAGTGCTTCTGGACGGCGGATGAACACTGAAGCTTTCTTT
CSASGRRMNTEAFF
>TRBJ2-7|TRBV20-1|many|-
TGCAGTGCCCCGGACCTTCCCAAGGGGTACTTC
CSAPDLPKGYF
>TRBJ2-1|TRBV29-1|many|TRBD2
TGCAGCGTTCAGCGGGGGCGGGGGGAGCAGTTCTTC
CSVQRGRGEQFF
>TRBJ2-5|TRBV5-4|-|TRBD2
TGTGCCAGCAGCTTACAACTACTAGCGGGAGTTTTGGTGACCCAGTACTTC
CASSLQLLAGVLVTQYF
>TRBJ2-1|TRBV12-3/TRBV12-4|many|TRBD2
TGTGCCAGCAGTCTACCATCGGGACTAGCGGGAAACGGTGAGCAGTTCTTC
CASSLPSGLAGNGEQFF
>TRBJ1-3|TRBV5-1|many|TRBD1
TGCGCCAGCAGCTTCAACCGGGACAGGGGAAACACCATATATTTT
CASSFNRDRGNTIYF
>TRBJ2-1|TRBV18|many|TRBD1
TGTGCCAGCTCCTCAGGGACAGGCGAGCAGTTCTTC
CASSSGTGEQFF
>TRBJ1-1|TRBV5-1|few|TRBD1
TGCGCCAGCAGCTTTCAGGGGGCTGGCACTGAAGCTTTCTTT
CASSFQGAGTEAFF
>TRBJ2-3|TRBV6-4|-|TRBD2
TGTGCCAGCAGGCGGGAGAGCGGGGCAGATACGCAGTATTTT
CASRRESGADTQYF
>TRBJ2-7|TRBV20-1|many|-
TGCAGTGCGAGCCAGGGGAGCCACGAGCAGTACTTC
CSASQGSHEQYF
>TRBJ2-3|TRBV27|many|-
TGTGCCACCAGACCTAGCGGCACAGATACGCAGTATTTT
CATRPSGTDTQYF
>TRBJ1-3|TRBV3-1|many|-
TGTGCCAGCAGCCTCTTGACGGGAGGAAACACCATATATTTT
CASSLLTGGNTIYF
>TRBJ2-5|TRBV5-6|many|-
TGTGCCAGCAGCCAAGACGTGGACAGCAAGGTTCAAGAGACCCAGTACTTC
CASSQDVDSKVQETQYF
>TRBJ2-6|TRBV20-1|many|-
TGCAGTGCTACTACGGACTCTGGGGCCAACGTCCTGACTTTC
CSATTDSGANVLTF
>TRBJ2-5|TRBV5-5|many|TRBD2
TGTGCCAGCAGCCCAACTAGCGAAGAGACCCAGTACTTC
CASSPTSEETQYF
>TRBJ2-7|TRBV14|many|-
TGTGCCAGCAGCGGAGAGCGACCCTCCTACGAGCAGTACTTC
CASSGERPSYEQYF
>TRBJ2-7|TRBV5-1|many|-
TGCGCCAGCGCGGAAGTCTTCGGTACTGAGCAGTACTTC
CASAEVFGTEQYF
>TRBJ2-7|TRBV5-5|many|-
TGTGCCAGCAGCTGGAAGTACAGGGACTCCTACGAGCAGTACTTC
CASSWKYRDSYEQYF
>TRBJ2-7|TRBV30|many|TRBD2
TGTGCCTGGAAGTCGATACTAGCGGGTAGCTCCTACGAGCAGTACTTC
CAWKSILAGSSYEQYF
>TRBJ2-2|TRBV10-3|many|-
TGTGCCTGCAGCGTAAAGAAGGACACCGGGGAGCTGTTTTTT
CACSVKKDTGELFF
>TRBJ2-1|TRBV30|many|-
TGTGCCGGGGGGACCTACAATGAGCAGTTCTTC
CAGGTYNEQFF
>TRBJ2-1|TRBV7-2|many|TRBD2
TGTGCCAGCAGCTCGGGGGGGAGCTCCTACAATGAGCAGTTCTTC
CASSSGGSSYNEQFF
>TRBJ2-1|TRBV5-5|-|TRBD1
TGTGCCAGCAGCCCCGGGACAGGGCTCTACAATGAGCAGTTCTTC
CASSPGTGLYNEQFF
>TRBJ2-1|TRBV10-3|many|TRBD2
TGTGCCATCAGTGGGGCTAGCGGGAGCGGTGAGCAGTTCTTC
CAISGASGSGEQFF
>TRBJ2-7|TRBV7-2|many|-
TGTGCCAGCAGCTTATCGGGACTCCTAGGGGGGGGGCAGTACTTC
CASSLSGLLGGGQYF
>TRBJ1-2|TRBV18|few|TRBD1
TGTGCCAGCTCACCCCTGACAGGGAATTTCGACTTC
CASSPLTGNFDF
>TRBJ2-3|TRBV2|many|-
TGTGCCAGCATCCCGGGCTGGGGCACAGATACGCAGTATTTT
CASIPGWGTDTQYF
>TRBJ2-5|TRBV10-2|many|TRBD2
TGCGCCAGCAGGAAGACTAGCGGCCTAACCCAAGAGACCCAGTACTTC
CASRKTSGLTQETQYF
>TRBJ2-7|TRBV12-3/TRBV12-4|many|-
TGTGCCAGCAGGCCCACAGGGTCCTACGAGCAGTACTTC
CASRPTGSYEQYF
>TRBJ2-5|TRBV7-3|-|-
TGTGCCAGCAGCCGAAGGCGTAGCGGCACGCTCCAAGAGACCCAGTACTTC
CASSRRRSGTLQETQYF
>TRBJ2-7|TRBV20-1|few|-
TGCAGTGCTAGAGATCGGGGACACGGCATAATTTCCTACGAGCAGTACTTC
CSARDRGHGIISYEQYF
>TRBJ2-3|TRBV6-2/TRBV6-3|many|TRBD2
TGTGCCAGCAGTTACGGCCTAGCGGGAGGGTTAGATACGCAGTATTTT
CASSYGLAGGLDTQYF
>TRBJ2-1|TRBV10-3|many|-
TGTGCCATCAGGCCCGGAGGGGCCAACTCCTACAATGAGCAGTTCTTC
CAIRPGGANSYNEQFF
>TRBJ2-6|TRBV5-1|many|-
TGCGCCAGCAGCTTGGCCGCGGGGACGGGGTCATCTGGGGCCAACGTCCTGACTTTC
CASSLAAGTGSSGANVLTF
>TRBJ2-7|TRBV3-1|many|-
TGTGCCAGCAGCCGCCAGGGAGGCCACGAGCAGTACTTC
CASSRQGGHEQYF
>TRBJ2-1|TRBV15|many|-
TGTGCCACCAGCATCCGGGAGCAAGGCGATGAGCAGTTCTTC
CATSIREQGDEQFF
>TRBJ2-1|TRBV6-1|-|-
TGTGCCAGCAGTGGCCCCTCTTCAGCGAGAACCGGGAATGAGCAGTTCTTC
CASSGPSSARTGNEQFF
>TRBJ2-5|TRBV29-1|-|-
TGCAGCGTTGAAGAGAAGAGAGTAGTGGGAACTGAGACCCAGTACTTC
CSVEEKRVVGTETQYF
>TRBJ2-1|TRBV11-1|many|TRBD2
TGTGCCAGCACCCTAGTCGAGGGGACTAGCGGGAGGAGGAATGAGCAGTTCTTC
CASTLVEGTSGRRNEQFF
>TRBJ2-1|TRBV6-1|many|-
TGTGCCAGCAGGAAAGGGGCAAGCTCCTACAATGAGCAGTTCTTC
CASRKGASSYNEQFF
>TRBJ1-3|TRBV3-1|few|TRBD1
TGTGCCAGCAGCCAAACAGGGGGAGGTGGAAACACCATATATTTT
CASSQTGGGGNTIYF
>TRBJ1-4|TRBV12-3/TRBV12-4|many|TRBD1
TGTGCCAGCAGTTCCGGGCTGACAGGGATTTTTGGAAAACTGTTTTTT
CASSSGLTGIFGKLFF
>TRBJ2-5|TRBV20-1|many|-
TGCAGTGCTCCGCAACCTCAAGAGACCCAGTACTTC
CSAPQPQETQYF
>TRBJ1-1|TRBV7-2|many|-
TGTGCCAGCAGCGGTACAGAGAACACTGAAGCTTTCTTT
CASSGTENTEAFF
>TRBJ2-1|TRBV20-1|many|TRBD2
TGCAGTGCTAGTGGGGCGGGACTAAATTACAATGAGCAGTTCTTC
CSASGAGLNYNEQFF
>TRBJ2-2|TRBV29-1|few|-
TGCAGCGTTCCTGGGACGTTCGCGAACACCGGGGAGCTGTTTTTT
CSVPGTFANTGELFF
>TRBJ2-7|TRBV7-2|many|TRBD2
TGTGCCAGCAGCTTGACCCCTCCTAGCGGGAGGGGCAACGAGCAGTACTTC
CASSLTPPSGRGNEQYF
>TRBJ1-5|TRBV7-2|many|TRBD1
TGTGCCAGCAGTCGAACCCGGGACAGGGGGAATCAGCCCCAGCATTTT
CASSRTRDRGNQPQHF
>TRBJ1-2|TRBV29-1|many|-
TGCAGCGTGCCGGGGTTTGGGGATGGCTACACCTTC
CSVPGFGDGYTF